Given below is one TCR beta chain in context. The antigen remains unidentified. The data stem from a study of cytomegalovirus exposure and HLA in healthy donors. Study-wide results and limits: As a later analysis showed, several of the most significant clusters appeared to be linked to common viral pathogens. Per a prior analysis, the majority of TCR beta V segments were productive roughly 90% or roughly 30% of the time. Later analysis indicated greater clonal expansion among HLA-associated TCR beta chains than among equally common other chains.

CDR3 size: 15 residues. The germline V gene encodes CDR1 SGHTS and CDR2 YDEGEE. Trimming removed 4 bases from V and 0 bases from J; junction bases left unmatched: 5. Primers for the PCR totalled 60 Vbeta and 13 Jbeta. Profiled with immunoSEQ multiplex PCR; TCRdb holds only in-frame clones, not every one. The sample yields under 250,000 clones, about 85% seen once. The sample taken for sequencing was PBMCs. This TCR was sampled from a girl aged 2-10 years in good health and CMV-seronegative. The V gene is TRBV5-8, the J gene TRBJ1-1, with TRBD1 matching over 8 bases. CDR3 protein: CASSVGTGLNTEAFF. DNA of the CDR3: TGTGCCAGCAGCGTCGGGACAGGCCTGAACACTGAAGCTTTCTTT.